The entry that follows covers one TCR beta chain sequence. Plating of about 200,000 CFSE-labeled responder cells was done together with about 200,000 irradiated, violet-dye-labeled stimulator cells. Post-reaction sorting isolated proliferating CFSE-low CD3+CD4+ and CD3+CD8+ responders. This record belongs to a study of graft-versus-host responses after intestinal transplantation. Study information: Tacrolimus plus steroids were given to all recipients for approximately 3 years, preceded by anti-thymocyte globulin induction. Overall study findings and caveats: Investigators detected GvH clones in recipient marrow, with some emerging earlier in ileum or blood.

The CDR3 length is 16 residues. The ends were cut back, 0 bases at V and 1 base at J, with 11 bases in the middle. Germline lookup yields CDR1 KGHSH and CDR2 LQKENI. The protocol was immunoSEQ multiplex PCR, while the TCRdb copy is restricted to in-frame clones and leaves out a portion. The profile shows about 12,000 clones, around 30% of them singletons. This TCR came from a human patient who received an intestinal transplant. The chain carries TRBV18 and TRBJ2-3; D remains ambiguous. Sequenced here: alloreactive CD8+ T cells from a mixed lymphocyte reaction culture, sampled before intestinal transplant. This sample's subset: CFSE-low proliferating T cells sorted from approximately 6-day pre-transplant mixed lymphocyte reaction (GvH or HvG direction). CDR3 sequence (DNA): TGTGCCAGCTCACCACCTCCACTCTTCGGCACAGATACGCAGTATTTT. Translation gives CASSPPPLFGTDTQYF.